This is a list of T cell receptor beta chains from one sample in a study of beta chain features in type 1 diabetes. This table comes from immunoSEQ multiplex PCR, and its TCRdb copy is limited to in-frame clones, with some not included. This sample has 85,000 to 110,000 clones, with around 30% found just once. Sequenced: central memory CD4+ T cells from blood. The receptors shown here come from a young woman with type 1 diabetes. Both conserved end residues are part of each CDR3. The D gene is left open where the match is weak. Clone size is shown for a subset of rows, as once, few, many or a class of expanded clone.

V	size	D	J	CDR3	DNA
TRBV5-1	few	.	TRBJ2-3	CASSLRQTDTQYF	TGCGCCAGCAGCTTGAGACAAACAGATACGCAGTATTTT
TRBV7-9	.	.	TRBJ1-2	CASAPRVSNYGYTF	TGTGCCAGCGCCCCACGGGTATCGAACTATGGCTACACCTTC
TRBV4-3	.	TRBD2	TRBJ2-1	CASSPRTSHNEQFF	TGCGCCAGCAGCCCGAGGACTAGCCACAATGAGCAGTTCTTC
TRBV29-1	few	.	TRBJ1-2	CSGNSGYGYTF	TGCAGCGGTAATAGCGGCTATGGCTACACCTTC
TRBV28	.	TRBD1	TRBJ2-7	CASSLRGTGRHEQYF	TGTGCCAGCAGTTTAAGGGGGACAGGGAGACACGAGCAGTACTTC
TRBV5-4	.	TRBD1	TRBJ2-2	CASSAVTGAGELFF	TGTGCCAGCAGCGCCGTGACAGGGGCCGGGGAGCTGTTTTTT
TRBV5-1	.	.	TRBJ2-2	CASSFGLNTGELFF	TGCGCCAGCAGCTTCGGACTGAACACCGGGGAGCTGTTTTTT
TRBV10-3	.	.	TRBJ2-5	CAISESRETQYF	TGTGCCATCAGTGAGTCGCGGGAGACCCAGTACTTC
TRBV18	few	.	TRBJ2-3	CASSPYKENTDTQYF	TGTGCCAGCTCACCTTACAAGGAGAACACAGATACGCAGTATTTT
TRBV19	.	TRBD1	TRBJ2-3	CASTGQGNADTQYF	TGTGCCAGCACGGGACAGGGGAACGCAGATACGCAGTATTTT
TRBV4-2	.	.	TRBJ1-2	CASSQDGNSGYGYTF	TGTGCCAGCAGCCAAGACGGCAACAGCGGCTATGGCTACACCTTC
TRBV7-9	.	TRBD2	TRBJ2-3	CASSLMSGRRDTQYF	TGTGCCAGCAGCTTAATGAGCGGGAGGAGAGATACGCAGTATTTT
TRBV30	few	TRBD1	TRBJ1-1	CLGQGGAMDTEAFF	TGTCTCGGACAGGGAGGAGCGATGGACACTGAAGCTTTCTTT
TRBV29-1	few	TRBD2	TRBJ2-3	CSVGGSPDTQYF	TGCAGCGTTGGCGGGAGCCCAGATACGCAGTATTTT
TRBV10-3	few	.	TRBJ2-3	CAISVAPSGTDTQYF	TGTGCCATCAGTGTGGCCCCGAGCGGCACAGATACGCAGTATTTT
TRBV28	.	TRBD1	TRBJ2-1	CASSSYDRANEQFF	TGTGCCAGCAGTTCCTACGACAGGGCCAATGAGCAGTTCTTC
TRBV7-2	few	.	TRBJ2-5	CASSPEVRETQYF	TGTGCCAGCAGCCCAGAGGTACGGGAGACCCAGTACTTC
TRBV4-2	few	TRBD1	TRBJ2-4	CASSQVGQVSNIQYF	TGTGCCAGCAGCCAAGTAGGACAGGTGTCAAACATTCAGTACTTC
TRBV7-9	few	.	TRBJ2-7	CASSLARVSYEQYF	TGTGCCAGCAGCTTGGCCCGGGTATCCTACGAGCAGTACTTC
TRBV28	.	.	TRBJ2-3	CASERGTDTQYF	TGTGCCAGCGAGAGGGGCACAGATACGCAGTATTTT
TRBV29-1	.	TRBD2	TRBJ2-1	CSGGLAGVREQFF	TGCAGCGGGGGCCTAGCGGGAGTTCGTGAGCAGTTCTTC
TRBV30	few	.	TRBJ1-2	CAWSLSSFYGYTF	TGTGCCTGGAGTCTTTCCTCGTTCTATGGCTACACCTTC
TRBV5-5	.	.	TRBJ2-2	CASSLWIGHLTSGELFF	TGTGCCAGCAGCCTTTGGATAGGACATTTAACATCCGGGGAGCTGTTTTTT
TRBV11-2	.	TRBD1	TRBJ1-1	CASSTDRGRSEAFF	TGTGCCAGCAGCACCGACAGGGGGAGGTCTGAAGCTTTCTTT
TRBV15	.	TRBD1	TRBJ1-5	CATSSLTGVDQPQHF	TGTGCCACCAGCAGTTTGACAGGGGTGGATCAGCCCCAGCATTTT
TRBV11-2	.	TRBD1	TRBJ2-7	CASSWNRDSSYEQYF	TGTGCCAGCAGCTGGAACCGGGACAGCTCCTACGAGCAGTACTTC
TRBV5-1	few	.	TRBJ2-1	CASSLAGTLYNEQFF	TGCGCCAGCAGCCTCGCCGGGACTCTATACAATGAGCAGTTCTTC
TRBV5-1	.	TRBD1	TRBJ2-2	CASSLRTGEPGELFF	TGCGCCAGCAGCTTAAGGACAGGGGAGCCCGGGGAGCTGTTTTTT
TRBV6-5	few	.	TRBJ1-5	CASSTGNQPQHF	TGTGCCAGCAGTACGGGAAATCAGCCCCAGCATTTT
TRBV7-9	few	TRBD2	TRBJ2-3	CASSFQAGGLNTDTQYF	TGTGCCAGCAGCTTCCAAGCGGGAGGGCTTAACACAGATACGCAGTATTTT
TRBV5-1	few	TRBD1	TRBJ1-5	CASSLDPGQGNQPQHF	TGCGCCAGCAGCTTGGACCCGGGACAGGGCAATCAGCCCCAGCATTTT
TRBV6-5	.	TRBD1	TRBJ1-1	CASTQPTGANEAFF	TGTGCCAGCACCCAACCTACAGGGGCGAATGAAGCTTTCTTT
TRBV10-3	few	TRBD1	TRBJ1-1	CAISYRGAETEAFF	TGTGCCATCAGTTACAGGGGCGCGGAAACTGAAGCTTTCTTT
TRBV4-3	.	TRBD2	TRBJ2-3	CASSQELGGLAGGADTQYF	TGCGCCAGCAGCCAAGAATTGGGGGGACTAGCGGGAGGGGCAGATACGCAGTATTTT
TRBV18	.	.	TRBJ2-2	CASSPLPGRTPGELFF	TGTGCCAGCTCACCACTCCCCGGGAGAACCCCCGGGGAGCTGTTTTTT
TRBV7-9	few	TRBD2	TRBJ2-2	CASSSYRTSGNTGELFF	TGTGCCAGCAGCTCCTACCGGACTAGCGGGAACACCGGGGAGCTGTTTTTT
TRBV11-2	.	.	TRBJ1-1	CASSEVGQTNTEAFF	TGTGCCAGCAGCGAGGTCGGACAGACGAACACTGAAGCTTTCTTT
TRBV7-9	.	TRBD2	TRBJ2-1	CASSLLADAYNEQFF	TGTGCCAGCAGCCTACTAGCGGATGCCTACAATGAGCAGTTCTTC
TRBV7-8	.	TRBD1	TRBJ2-5	CASSFRLGQGAETQYF	TGTGCCAGCAGCTTCCGGTTGGGACAGGGGGCTGAGACCCAGTACTTC
TRBV2	.	.	TRBJ2-7	CASSQGLVDYEQYF	TGTGCCAGCAGCCAAGGACTCGTCGACTACGAGCAGTACTTC
TRBV15	.	TRBD2	TRBJ2-1	CATSKGGDSGSRHNEQFF	TGTGCCACCAGCAAAGGAGGGGATAGCGGGTCGCGCCACAATGAGCAGTTCTTC
TRBV9	.	.	TRBJ2-7	CASSGGVGYSYEQYF	TGTGCCAGCAGCGGCGGGGTAGGATACTCCTACGAGCAGTACTTC
TRBV28	.	.	TRBJ2-5	CASSPGDETQYF	TGTGCCAGCTCCCCGGGAGACGAGACCCAGTACTTC